One and the same sample provided the 3 T cell receptor beta chains below, sequenced in a study of type 1 and type 2 diabetes patients. The PCR template was genomic DNA. A primer set of 30 forward and 13 reverse primers amplified the CDR3. A single record per CDR3 protein comes from TCRdb applying MiXCR to the multiplex PCR reads. Among under 300,000 distinct CDR3 sequences listed, approximately 45% were seen once. The sample taken for sequencing was peripheral blood mononuclear cells (PBMCs). These receptors were obtained from a man younger than 30 with type 2 diabetes.

This clonotype was observed many times. Here the CDR3 reads CATSDLTRYTF. CDR3 nucleotide sequence: TGTGCCACCAGTGATTTGACGCGCTACACCTTC. The chain carries TRBV24-1 and TRBJ1-2; D is unclear. There are 11 residues in the CDR3. V lost 0 bases and J lost 9, with 4 bases in between. CDR1 and CDR2 (germline): KGHDR, SFDVKD.

Only a few counts were recorded for this clonotype. The chain couples TRBV27 to TRBJ2-7, with D possibly being TRBD1 (6 bases). The CDR3 covers 13 residues. CDR1 MNHEY and CDR2 SMNVEV come from the germline V gene (reference sequence). The germline V and J ends were trimmed by 6 bases and 6 bases, with 15 bases remaining between them. The chain's CDR3 is CASSGWLGGEQYF. CDR3 nucleotide sequence: TGTGCCAGCAGCGGATGGCTAGGGGGCGAGCAGTACTTC.

The genes are TRBV5-1 and TRBJ2-3, with 8 bases fitting TRBD1. There are 15 residues in the CDR3. Germline trimming cut 2 bases from V and 4 bases from J; bases unmatched to any gene: 6. Germline loops: CDR1 SGHRS, CDR2 YFSETQ. CDR3: CASSFGQGRADTQYF. CDR3 in DNA: TGCGCCAGCAGCTTTGGACAGGGCAGGGCAGATACGCAGTATTTT.